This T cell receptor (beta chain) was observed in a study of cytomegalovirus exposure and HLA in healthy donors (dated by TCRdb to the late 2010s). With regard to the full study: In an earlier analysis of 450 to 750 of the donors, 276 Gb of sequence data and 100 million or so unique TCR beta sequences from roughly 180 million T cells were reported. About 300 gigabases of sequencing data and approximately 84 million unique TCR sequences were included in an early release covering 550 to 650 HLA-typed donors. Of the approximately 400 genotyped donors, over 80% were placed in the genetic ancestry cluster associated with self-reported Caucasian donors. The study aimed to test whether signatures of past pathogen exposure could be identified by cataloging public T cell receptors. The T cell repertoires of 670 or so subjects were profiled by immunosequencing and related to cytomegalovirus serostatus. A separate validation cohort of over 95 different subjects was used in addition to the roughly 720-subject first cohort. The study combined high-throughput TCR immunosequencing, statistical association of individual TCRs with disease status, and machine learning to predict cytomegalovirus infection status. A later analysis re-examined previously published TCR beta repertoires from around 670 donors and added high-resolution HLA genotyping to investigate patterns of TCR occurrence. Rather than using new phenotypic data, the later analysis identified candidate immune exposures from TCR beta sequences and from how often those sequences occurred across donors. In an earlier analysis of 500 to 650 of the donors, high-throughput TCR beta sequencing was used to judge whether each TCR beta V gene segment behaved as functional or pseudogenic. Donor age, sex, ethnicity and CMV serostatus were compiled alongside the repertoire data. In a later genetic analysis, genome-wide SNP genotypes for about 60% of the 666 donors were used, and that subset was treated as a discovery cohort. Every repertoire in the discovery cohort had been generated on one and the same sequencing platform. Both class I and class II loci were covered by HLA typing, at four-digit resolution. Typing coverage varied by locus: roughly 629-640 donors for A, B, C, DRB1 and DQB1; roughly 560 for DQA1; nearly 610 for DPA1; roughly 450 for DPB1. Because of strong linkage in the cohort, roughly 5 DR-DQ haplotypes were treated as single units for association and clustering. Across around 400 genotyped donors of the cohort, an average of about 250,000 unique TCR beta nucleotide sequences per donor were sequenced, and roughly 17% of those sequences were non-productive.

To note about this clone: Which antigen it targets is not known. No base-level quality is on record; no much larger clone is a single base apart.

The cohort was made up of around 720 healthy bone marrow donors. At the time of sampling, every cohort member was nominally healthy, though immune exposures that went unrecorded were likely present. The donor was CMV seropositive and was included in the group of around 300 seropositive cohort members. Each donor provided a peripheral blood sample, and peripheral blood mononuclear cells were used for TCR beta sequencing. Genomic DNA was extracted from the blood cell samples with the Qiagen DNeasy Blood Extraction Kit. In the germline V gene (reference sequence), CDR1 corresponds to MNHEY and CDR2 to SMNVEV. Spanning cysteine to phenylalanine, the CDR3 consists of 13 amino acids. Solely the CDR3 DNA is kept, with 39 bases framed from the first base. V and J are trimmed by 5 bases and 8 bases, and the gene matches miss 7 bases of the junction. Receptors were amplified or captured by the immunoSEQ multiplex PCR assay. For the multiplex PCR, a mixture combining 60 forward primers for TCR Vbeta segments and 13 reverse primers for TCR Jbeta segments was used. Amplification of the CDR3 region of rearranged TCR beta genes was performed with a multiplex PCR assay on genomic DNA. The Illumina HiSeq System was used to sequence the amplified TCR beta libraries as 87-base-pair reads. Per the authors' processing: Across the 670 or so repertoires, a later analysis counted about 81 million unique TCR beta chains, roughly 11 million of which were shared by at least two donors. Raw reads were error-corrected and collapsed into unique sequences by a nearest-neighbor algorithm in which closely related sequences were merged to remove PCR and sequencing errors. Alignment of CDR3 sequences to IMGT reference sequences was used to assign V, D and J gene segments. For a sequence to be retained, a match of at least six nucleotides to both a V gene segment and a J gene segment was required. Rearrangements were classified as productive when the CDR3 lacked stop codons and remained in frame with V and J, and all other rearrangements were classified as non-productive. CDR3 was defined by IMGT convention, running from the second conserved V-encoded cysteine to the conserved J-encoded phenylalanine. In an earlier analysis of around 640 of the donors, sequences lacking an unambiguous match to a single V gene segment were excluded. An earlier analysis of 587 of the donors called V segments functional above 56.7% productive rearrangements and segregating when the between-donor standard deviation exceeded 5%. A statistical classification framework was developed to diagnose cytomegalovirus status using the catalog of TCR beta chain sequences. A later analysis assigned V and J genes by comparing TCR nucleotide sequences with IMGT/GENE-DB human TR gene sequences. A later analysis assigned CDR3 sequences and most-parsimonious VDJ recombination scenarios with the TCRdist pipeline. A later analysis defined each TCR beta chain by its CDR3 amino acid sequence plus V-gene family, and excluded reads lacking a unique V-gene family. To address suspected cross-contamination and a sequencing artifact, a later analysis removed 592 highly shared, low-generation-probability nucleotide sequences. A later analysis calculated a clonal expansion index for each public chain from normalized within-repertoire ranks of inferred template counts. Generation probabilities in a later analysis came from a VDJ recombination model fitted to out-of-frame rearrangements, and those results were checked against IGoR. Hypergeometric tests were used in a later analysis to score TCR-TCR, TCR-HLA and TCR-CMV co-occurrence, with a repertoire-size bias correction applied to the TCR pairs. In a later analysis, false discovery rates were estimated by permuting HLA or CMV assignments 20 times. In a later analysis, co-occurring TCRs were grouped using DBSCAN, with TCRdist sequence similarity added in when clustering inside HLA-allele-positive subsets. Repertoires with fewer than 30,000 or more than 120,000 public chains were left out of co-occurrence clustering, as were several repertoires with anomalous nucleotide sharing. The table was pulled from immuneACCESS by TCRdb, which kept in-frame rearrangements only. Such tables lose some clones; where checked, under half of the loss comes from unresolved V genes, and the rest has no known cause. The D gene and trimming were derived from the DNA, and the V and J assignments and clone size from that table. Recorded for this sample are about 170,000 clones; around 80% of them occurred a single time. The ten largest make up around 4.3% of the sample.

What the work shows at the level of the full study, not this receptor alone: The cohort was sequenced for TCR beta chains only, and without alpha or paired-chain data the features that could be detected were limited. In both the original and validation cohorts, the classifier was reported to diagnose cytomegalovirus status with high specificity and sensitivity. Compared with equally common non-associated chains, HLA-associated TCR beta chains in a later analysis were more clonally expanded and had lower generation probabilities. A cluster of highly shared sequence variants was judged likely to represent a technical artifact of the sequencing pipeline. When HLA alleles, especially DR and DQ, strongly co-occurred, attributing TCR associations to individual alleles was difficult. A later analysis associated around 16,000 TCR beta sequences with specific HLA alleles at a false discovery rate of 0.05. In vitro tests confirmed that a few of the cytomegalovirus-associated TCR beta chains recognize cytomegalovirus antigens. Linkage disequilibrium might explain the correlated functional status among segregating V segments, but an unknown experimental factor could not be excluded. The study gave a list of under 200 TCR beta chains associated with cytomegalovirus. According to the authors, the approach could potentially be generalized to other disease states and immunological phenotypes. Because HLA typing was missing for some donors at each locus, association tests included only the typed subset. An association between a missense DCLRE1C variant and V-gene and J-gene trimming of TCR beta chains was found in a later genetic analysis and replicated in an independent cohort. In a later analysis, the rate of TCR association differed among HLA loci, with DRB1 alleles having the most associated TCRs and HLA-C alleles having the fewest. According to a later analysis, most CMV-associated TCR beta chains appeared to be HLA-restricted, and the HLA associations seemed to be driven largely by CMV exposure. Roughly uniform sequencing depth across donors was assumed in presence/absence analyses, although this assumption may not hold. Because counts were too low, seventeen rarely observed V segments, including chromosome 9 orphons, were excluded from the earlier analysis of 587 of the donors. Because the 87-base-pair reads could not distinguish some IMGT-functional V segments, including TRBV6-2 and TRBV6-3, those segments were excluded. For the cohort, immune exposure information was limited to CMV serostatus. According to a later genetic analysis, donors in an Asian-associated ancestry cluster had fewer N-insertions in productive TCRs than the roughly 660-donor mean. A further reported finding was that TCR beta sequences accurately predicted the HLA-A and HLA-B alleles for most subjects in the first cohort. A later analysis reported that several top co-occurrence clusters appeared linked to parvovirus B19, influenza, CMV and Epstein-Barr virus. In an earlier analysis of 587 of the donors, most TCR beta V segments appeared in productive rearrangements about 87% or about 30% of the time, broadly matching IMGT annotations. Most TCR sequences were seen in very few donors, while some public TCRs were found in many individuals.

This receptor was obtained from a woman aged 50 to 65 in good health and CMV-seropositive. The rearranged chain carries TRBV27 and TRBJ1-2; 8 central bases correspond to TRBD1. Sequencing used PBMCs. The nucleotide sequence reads TGTGCCAGCAGTCCGCAGGGGGCAAGCGGCTACACCTTC. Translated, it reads CASSPQGASGYTF.